The clone carrying this T cell receptor beta chain was picked up a small number of times. What it recognizes is unknown. The data originate from a study of blood T cells in healthy people across ages. Overall study context: Every two T cells gave about one barcoded beta molecule via template switching. Study conclusions and caveats: Across the age range, TCR beta diversity per million T cells fell in a roughly linear way.

The study drew donors from healthy Caucasian individuals in Russia aged 6 to 90. A J-beta primer mix and a sample-barcoded 5' primer were used in a second PCR of about 6 to 12 cycles. TCRdb reanalysed the 5' RACE reads using MiXCR and keeps one entry per CDR3 protein. The sample holds more than 1,400,000 distinct CDR3 sequences, approximately 40% seen once. Trimming removed 4 bases from V and 4 bases from J, with 12 bases in between. This CDR3 comprises 13 residues. From germline, CDR1 is SQVTM and CDR2 ANQGSEA. Sequencing was carried out using blood. The sequence derives from a woman aged 18-35 years in good health. The chain employs TRBV29-1 and TRBJ2-3; perhaps TRBD2 as D (6 bases). CDR3 in amino acids: CSVAPAGADTQYF. The CDR3 DNA follows: TGCAGCGTTGCCCCAGCGGGCGCAGATACGCAGTATTTT.